What follows is one T cell receptor beta chain and its context. This sample is part of a study of blood T cell repertoires in COVID-19. Study context: Sites in the United States, Italy and Spain provided acute and convalescent COVID-19 samples. PBMCs, B-cell-depleted T cells, or T cells provided the cDNA or gDNA that made up the material.

Authors' processing steps: Quantification of nucleated cells was approximated via reference gene primer amplification. Assay used: immunoSEQ multiplex PCR; TCRdb lists only in-frame clones, some missing. The DNA was the basis for D and trimming; V, J and clone size are from that table. The sample has around 100,000 clones, about 80% seen once. Trimming took 6 bases from V and 5 from J; bases not matched to a gene: 11. The CDR3 consists of 17 residues. Per the germline V gene, CDR1 is SEHNR and CDR2 is FQNEAQ (reference sequence). The clonotype comes from a woman between 65 and 79 years old with acute or convalescent COVID-19. Sequencing was performed on peripheral blood. The rearrangement uses TRBV7-9 and TRBJ2-2; 11 bases are shared with TRBD1. This CDR3 is CASRTWTGGLQTGELFF. The CDR3 coding sequence is TGTGCCAGCAGAACGTGGACAGGGGGCCTACAAACCGGGGAGCTGTTTTTT.